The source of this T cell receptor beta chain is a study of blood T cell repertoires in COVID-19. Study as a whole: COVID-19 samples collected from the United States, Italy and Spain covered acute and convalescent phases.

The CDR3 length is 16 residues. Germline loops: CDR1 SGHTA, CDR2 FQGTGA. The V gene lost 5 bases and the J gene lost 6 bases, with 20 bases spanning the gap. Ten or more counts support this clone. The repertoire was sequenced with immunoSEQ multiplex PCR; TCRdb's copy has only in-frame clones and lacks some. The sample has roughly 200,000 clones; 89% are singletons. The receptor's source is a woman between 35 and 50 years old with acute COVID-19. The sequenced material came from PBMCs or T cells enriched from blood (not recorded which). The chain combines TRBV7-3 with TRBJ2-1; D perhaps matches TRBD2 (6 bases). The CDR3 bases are TGTGCCAGCAGCCCGTCCGTTTATGGGACTCTCAATGAGCAGTTCTTC. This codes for CASSPSVYGTLNEQFF. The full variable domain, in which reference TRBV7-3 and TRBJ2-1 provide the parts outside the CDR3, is GAGVSQTPSNKVTEKGKYVELRCDPISGHTALYWYRQSLGQGPEFLIYFQGTGAADDSGLPNDRFFAVRPEGSVSTLKIQRTERGDSAVYLCASSPSVYGTLNEQFFGPGTRLTVL.